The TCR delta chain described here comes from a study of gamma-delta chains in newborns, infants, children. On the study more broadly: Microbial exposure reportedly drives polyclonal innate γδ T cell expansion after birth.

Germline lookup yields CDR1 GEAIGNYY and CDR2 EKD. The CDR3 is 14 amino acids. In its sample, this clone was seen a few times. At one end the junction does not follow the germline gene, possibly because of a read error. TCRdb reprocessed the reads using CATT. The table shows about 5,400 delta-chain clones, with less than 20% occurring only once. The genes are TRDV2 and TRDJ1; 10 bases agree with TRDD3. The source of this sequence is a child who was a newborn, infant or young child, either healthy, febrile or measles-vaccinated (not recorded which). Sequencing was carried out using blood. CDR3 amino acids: CACDTVGDTDKPIF. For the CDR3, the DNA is TGTGCCTGTGACACCGTGGGGGATACCGATAAACCCATCTTT.